Shown below are 30 T cell receptor beta chains from a single sample sequenced in a study of shared clonotypes between healthy human individuals. Naive CD8 cells were CD45RO-negative, positively selected for CCR7, excluding terminally differentiated effector memory CD45RA+ cells. Data came from immunoSEQ multiplex PCR; TCRdb stores just in-frame clones and leaves some out. The sample has about 1,900,000 clones, approximately 95% seen once. What was sequenced was naive CD8+ T cells sorted from blood. These receptors were collected from a man between 18 and 35 years old in good health.

The chain is built from TRBV5-6 and TRBJ2-7, with TRBD1 matching over 8 bases. This CDR3 comprises 17 residues. The ends lost 4 bases at V and 1 base at J; junction bases unmatched: 13. The V gene's germline CDR1 is SGHDT and CDR2 YYEEEE. CDR3 loop: CASSHGIQGVWSYEQYF. The CDR3 nucleotides read TGTGCCAGCAGCCACGGGATACAGGGGGTTTGGTCCTACGAGCAGTACTTC.

This clone was observed once. The chain uses TRBV30 and TRBJ1-2; TRBD1 might be the D (5 bases). V was trimmed by 3 bases and J by 1 base, leaving 9 bases between them. The germline gives CDR1 GTSNPN, CDR2 SVGIG (reference sequence). The CDR3 contains 13 residues. The CDR3 region is CAWRTVLNYGYTF. The CDR3 DNA reads as TGTGCCTGGAGGACAGTACTTAACTATGGCTACACCTTC.

The chain joins TRBV5-4 to TRBJ2-5; 10 positions match TRBD1. The CDR3 is made up of 16 amino acids. Germline V gene lookup returns CDR1 SGHNT and CDR2 YYREEE (reference sequence). V shed 5 bases and J 2 bases; nucleotides not matched to a gene: 9. The CDR3 region is CASSPAGTGEQETQYF. As DNA, the CDR3 is TGTGCCAGCAGTCCGGCCGGGACAGGGGAACAAGAGACCCAGTACTTC.

The rearrangement joins TRBV27 to TRBJ2-4; 8 bases agree with TRBD2. The germline gives CDR1 MNHEY, CDR2 SMNVEV (reference sequence). CDR3 length: 12 residues. V lost 7 bases, J lost 7 bases, and 3 bases stayed unmatched. CDR3 sequence: CASTGGGNIQYF. The CDR3 DNA reads as TGTGCCAGCACTGGCGGGGGGAACATTCAGTACTTC.

In this sample, this clone turned up once. The CDR3, as DNA: TGTGCCACCGGGACTCCAGGGGCGGGCCCCTTCAATGAGCAGTTCTTC. This translates into CATGTPGAGPFNEQFF. The chain combines TRBV15 with TRBJ2-1; D tentatively reads TRBD1 or TRBD2 (6 bases each). This CDR3 is built from 16 residues. The germline V gene encodes CDR1 LNHNV and CDR2 YYDKDF (reference sequence). V lost 8 bases to trimming and J lost 6 bases, with 23 bases between them.

V usage is TRBV14 and J usage is TRBJ2-2; 8 nucleotides align to TRBD1. Per germline, CDR1 SGHDN and CDR2 FVKESK. This CDR3 comprises 16 residues. Trimming cost V 4 bases and J 0 bases; bases outside gene matches: 4. For the CDR3, the DNA is TGTGCCAGCAGCCCATGGACAGGGACGAACACCGGGGAGCTGTTTTTT. It codes for CASSPWTGTNTGELFF.

The chain links TRBV5-1 to TRBJ1-1; TRBD1 matches at 8 bases. CDR3 length: 16 amino acids. V was clipped by 5 bases and J by 1 base; unmatched bases: 10. Per the germline V gene, CDR1 is SGHRS and CDR2 is YFSETQ. The CDR3, as DNA: TGCGCCAGCAGTCCGGTGGGACAGGAGACGAACACTGAAGCTTTCTTT. This encodes CASSPVGQETNTEAFF.

Comment on this clone: Different DNA sequences within this sample yield the same CDR3. The V gene is TRBV7-9, the J gene TRBJ1-1, with 7 bases that match TRBD1. Germline trimming cut 5 bases from V and 2 bases from J; bases unmatched to any gene: 5. CDR1 and CDR2 (germline): SEHNR, FQNEAQ (reference sequence). The CDR3 is 14 residues long. As DNA, the CDR3 is TGTGCCAGCAGCCGGGACAGCCTTAACACTGAAGCTTTCTTT. Amino acid sequence: CASSRDSLNTEAFF.

The chain uses TRBV2 and TRBJ2-7; D not certain. The V end was cut by 8 bases, the J end by 3 bases, with 14 bases between. This CDR3 comprises 13 residues. In germline, CDR1 is SNHLY, CDR2 FYNNEI. CDR3 DNA: TGTGCCAGCGGAACCGTTGGGTACTACGAGCAGTACTTC. This encodes CASGTVGYYEQYF.

This rearrangement joins TRBV4-3 to TRBJ2-7; 10 nucleotides match TRBD2. V shed 0 bases and J 4 bases; nucleotides not matched to a gene: 3. CDR1 LGHNA and CDR2 YSLEER come from the germline V gene. The CDR3 length is 15 residues. CDR3 amino acids: CASSQDLSGRYEQYF. The CDR3 DNA reads TGCGCCAGCAGCCAAGATCTTAGCGGGAGGTACGAGCAGTACTTC.

The CDR3 here is CASSLSGVGTEAFF. The CDR3 DNA reads TGCGCCAGCAGCTTGTCGGGGGTCGGCACTGAAGCTTTCTTT. The chain has TRBV5-1 and TRBJ1-1, with a tentative D call TRBD1 (5 bases). This CDR3 is built from 14 residues. The V gene lost 1 base and the J gene lost 4 bases, with 11 bases spanning the gap. CDR1 is SGHRS and CDR2 is YFSETQ in the germline V gene. The complete variable domain, with remaining parts taken from reference TRBV5-1 and TRBJ1-1, reads KAGVTQTPRYLIKTRGQQVTLSCSPISGHRSVSWYQQTPGQGLQFLFEYFSETQRNKGNFPGRFSGRQFSNSRSEMNVSTLELGDSALYLCASSLSGVGTEAFFGQGTRLTVV.

Notes on this clone: This sample also contains other DNA sequences that code for the same CDR3. The chain combines TRBV5-6 with TRBJ1-5; D possibly corresponds to TRBD1 (5 bases). The CDR3 length is 13 residues. Trimming left V 2 bases short and J 5 bases short, with 8 bases between. Germline V gene sequence: CDR1 SGHDT, CDR2 YYEEEE. CDR3 in amino acids: CASSFQGDQPQHF. The CDR3 DNA reads as TGTGCCAGCAGCTTCCAGGGAGATCAGCCCCAGCATTTT.

This chain connects TRBV6-5 to TRBJ2-7; 8 bases match TRBD2. The CDR3 consists of 15 residues. V lost 6 bases and J lost 4; bases outside the gene matches: 11. Per germline, CDR1 MNHEY and CDR2 SVGAGI. The CDR3 sequence: CASSPVAGGYYEQYF. CDR3 in DNA: TGTGCCAGCAGCCCGGTGGCGGGAGGATATTACGAGCAGTACTTC.

The genes are TRBV23-1 and TRBJ2-4; weak D call: TRBD2 (6 bases). TRBV23-1 is designated an ORF whose function remains uncertain. The V end lost 6 bases, the J end lost 8 bases, and 11 bases lay between the germline ends. The CDR3 covers 12 residues. The CDR3 bases are TGCGCCAGCAGGGGGAGGAGGGACATTCAGTACTTC. This sequence encodes CASRGRRDIQYF.

This chain uses TRBV6-5 with TRBJ1-5; D not resolved. V lost 7 bases and J 0 bases, leaving 10 bases between the germline ends. This CDR3 is built from 14 residues. CDR1 is MNHEY, CDR2 SVGAGI, per germline. The DNA for the CDR3 is TGTGCCAGCAAGCGGGTTGATAGCAATCAGCCCCAGCATTTT. Amino acids: CASKRVDSNQPQHF.

This chain joins TRBV20-1 and TRBJ2-1; D gene unclear. The germline CDR1 and CDR2 sequences are DFQATT and SNEGSKA (reference sequence). The CDR3 contains 10 residues. V shed 3 bases and J shed 6 bases, with 3 bases lying between them. The CDR3 protein is CSASFNEQFF. CDR3 DNA sequence: TGCAGTGCTAGCTTCAATGAGCAGTTCTTC.

The chain uses TRBV11-1 and TRBJ1-1, with D tentatively TRBD1 (5 bases). There are 14 residues in the CDR3. The ends were cut back, 8 bases at V and 0 bases at J, with 13 bases in the middle. Germline CDR1 is SGHAT and CDR2 is FQDESV (reference sequence). CDR3 coding DNA: TGTGCCAGCCGGAGGGAGGGGTTGAACACTGAAGCTTTCTTT. This translates into CASRREGLNTEAFF.

CDR3 nucleotide sequence: TGTGCCAGCAGCCCTTCCCGGGAGGGCCTTAACAATGAGCAGTTCTTC. Its protein product is CASSPSREGLNNEQFF. This rearrangement joins TRBV7-2 to TRBJ2-1; 8 nucleotides match TRBD2. CDR3 length equals 16 residues. V lost 5 bases to trimming and J lost 5 bases; unmatched junction nucleotides: 11. Germline CDR1 reads SGHTA; CDR2 reads FQGNSA.

This chain connects TRBV29-1 to TRBJ1-1, with a possible D match to TRBD1 (6 bases). The CDR3 sequence is 14 residues long. Germline CDR1 is SQVTM and CDR2 is ANQGSEA. Trimming removed 0 bases at V and 10 bases at J, with 18 bases between. The CDR3 loop reads CSVEEGTQGGRAFF. For the CDR3, the DNA is TGCAGCGTTGAAGAGGGTACACAGGGTGGGAGAGCTTTCTTT.

With regard to this clone: Different DNA sequences within this sample yield the same CDR3. The chain has TRBV4-3 and TRBJ2-7, with a weak D call TRBD2 (6 bases). V lost 0 bases, J lost 1 base, and 10 bases lay in between. From germline, CDR1 is LGHNA and CDR2 YSLEER. The CDR3 runs 15 residues. This CDR3 is CASSQDPGGSYEQYF. CDR3 in DNA: TGCGCCAGCAGCCAAGATCCCGGGGGATCCTACGAGCAGTACTTC.

The chain is built from TRBV29-1 and TRBJ2-5; maybe TRBD1 (6 bases). Trimming left V 6 bases short and J 3 bases short, with 14 bases between. This CDR3 spans 13 amino acids. In germline, CDR1 is SQVTM, CDR2 ANQGSEA. The CDR3 sequence is CSVWADSEETQYF. DNA for the CDR3: TGCAGCGTGTGGGCGGACAGCGAAGAGACCCAGTACTTC.

V gene TRBV4-2 combines with J gene TRBJ2-3; 7 bases are a match to TRBD2. V shed 0 bases and J 1 base; nucleotides not matched to a gene: 4. The CDR3 is 16 amino acids. Germline CDR1 and CDR2: LGHNA and YNFKEQ. CDR3 nucleotide sequence: TGTGCCAGCAGCCAAGAAGCAAGCGGGGGCACAGATACGCAGTATTTT. Protein: CASSQEASGGTDTQYF.

The V call is TRBV6-1, the J call TRBJ1-5; no clear D gene. This CDR3 contains 14 residues. From germline, CDR1 is MNHNS and CDR2 SASEGT. The ends were cut back, 1 base at V and 7 bases at J, with 11 bases in the middle. The CDR3 spells CASSEEVVRQPQHF. CDR3 in DNA: TGTGCCAGCAGTGAAGAGGTGGTACGGCAGCCCCAGCATTTT.

The rearrangement links TRBV28 to TRBJ2-5; 7 bases are shared with TRBD1. The germline V gene encodes CDR1 MDHEN and CDR2 SYDVKM. Trimming removed 6 bases from V and 4 bases from J; junction bases left unmatched: 8. The CDR3 spans 14 residues. The CDR3 sequence: CASRQQTGIETQYF. CDR3 DNA sequence: TGTGCCAGCAGACAGCAGACAGGGATAGAGACCCAGTACTTC.

The V and J genes are TRBV27 and TRBJ1-2; D unresolved. The CDR3 spans 14 residues. Germline CDR1 reads MNHEY; CDR2 reads SMNVEV (reference sequence). V lost 6 bases to trimming and J lost 4 bases, with 15 bases between them. CDR3 DNA: TGTGCCAGCAGCCCCGGGCAGAGAAGCTATGGCTACACCTTC. This gives the protein CASSPGQRSYGYTF.

The chain recombines TRBV5-5 with TRBJ1-3; D call uncertain. The CDR3 sequence is 17 residues long. V lost 2 bases and J lost 0, with 15 bases in between. CDR1 and CDR2 from the germline V gene are SGHKS and YYEKEE (reference sequence). The CDR3 reads CASSLGPPVSSGNTIYF. In DNA form, the CDR3 reads TGTGCCAGCAGCTTAGGGCCTCCCGTATCCTCTGGAAACACCATATATTTT.

The V call is TRBV19, the J call TRBJ1-5; 7 nucleotides align to TRBD1. This CDR3 has 15 residues. Germline assignment: CDR1 LNHDA and CDR2 SQIVND (reference sequence). V dropped 6 bases and J dropped 0; count of bases not matched to a gene: 5. The CDR3 bases are TGTGCCAGTAGCCCGGGACAGCTTAGCAATCAGCCCCAGCATTTT. Translating gives CASSPGQLSNQPQHF.

This sequence joins TRBV4-2 and TRBJ2-7; 8 bases line up with TRBD2. Germline assignment: CDR1 LGHNA and CDR2 YNFKEQ. V was pared by 0 bases and J by 3 bases, with 4 bases of the junction left unmatched. The CDR3 contains 15 residues. The CDR3 coding sequence is TGTGCCAGCAGCCAAGATCCCAGCGGGGGCTACGAGCAGTACTTC. Its translation is CASSQDPSGGYEQYF.

Comments on this clone: This CDR3 is also generated by other DNA sequences in the sample. The chain recombines TRBV6-5 with TRBJ1-2; 9 nucleotides agree with TRBD1. This CDR3 comprises 14 residues. Looked up from germline, CDR1 is MNHEY and CDR2 is SVGAGI. The ends lost 4 bases at V and 4 bases at J; junction bases unmatched: 4. The CDR3 here is CASSSTGGGYGYTF. CDR3 coding DNA: TGTGCCAGCAGTTCCACAGGGGGCGGCTATGGCTACACCTTC.

This clone is a singleton in its sample. The CDR3 sequence: CASSWQGDNEQFF. CDR3 DNA: TGTGCCAGCAGTTGGCAGGGGGACAATGAGCAGTTCTTC. This chain connects TRBV7-9 to TRBJ2-1; 7 nucleotides match TRBD1. From germline, CDR1 is SEHNR and CDR2 FQNEAQ (reference sequence). Trimming cost V 6 bases and J 5 bases; bases outside gene matches: 4. The CDR3 covers 13 residues.